Listed below are T cell receptor beta chains from one sample, sequenced in a study of CD8 T cells in ankylosing spondylitis. MiXCR, run by TCRdb on the 5' RACE reads, gives a single entry per CDR3 protein. The data contain around 100,000 distinct CDR3 sequences, more than 20% of them singletons. Sample: synovial fluid, either unsorted or a sorted T cell fraction (not recorded which). All receptors derive from a male donor with ankylosing spondylitis. The CDR3 runs from the conserved cysteine through the conserved F or W. Fields, in order: V gene, J gene, clone size, D gene, CDR3 DNA, CDR3 protein. A D gene is named only where the DNA matches it firmly. The size entry is marked missing in some rows and otherwise reads once, few, many or a size class.

>TRBV20-1|TRBJ2-1|many|TRBD2
TGCAGTGCTAAAGTCTGGGGACTAGCGGGAGGGCCCTCAGACAATGAGCAGTTCTTC
CSAKVWGLAGGPSDNEQFF
>TRBV20-1|TRBJ2-2|many|-
TGCAGTGCTAGAAGCACCGGGGAGCTGTTTTTT
CSARSTGELFF
>TRBV12-3/TRBV12-4|TRBJ2-7|few|TRBD2
TGTGCCAGCAGTTTAGAGGTAGCGGGCCGTTTTCGAGAGCAGTACTTC
CASSLEVAGRFREQYF
>TRBV7-9|TRBJ1-5|-|-
TGTGCCAGCAGCTGGGGCAATCAGCCCCAGCATTTT
CASSWGNQPQHF
>TRBV20-1|TRBJ1-2|-|-
TGCAGTGCTAGAGATAAACAGGAGCGAAACTATGGCTACACCTTC
CSARDKQERNYGYTF
>TRBV12-3/TRBV12-4|TRBJ2-2|many|TRBD2
TGTGCCAGCAGTTTTCGGGGGGGGAACACCGGGGAGCTGTTTTTT
CASSFRGGNTGELFF
>TRBV12-3/TRBV12-4|TRBJ1-1|-|TRBD1
TGTGCCAGCAGGGCGGACAGGCTGAACACTGAAGCTTTCTTT
CASRADRLNTEAFF
>TRBV14|TRBJ2-1|medium-sized|-
TGTGCCAGCAGCCAAGACATGACTCTGGGTGATGAGCAGTTCTTC
CASSQDMTLGDEQFF
>TRBV20-1|TRBJ2-1|few|-
TGCAGTGCTGAACAGGTTAGCTCCTACAATGAGCAGTTCTTC
CSAEQVSSYNEQFF
>TRBV5-1|TRBJ2-1|once|TRBD2
TGCGCCAGCAGCCTTCTAGCGGGAGGAGACAATGAGCAGTTCTTC
CASSLLAGGDNEQFF
>TRBV6-4|TRBJ1-6|few|-
TGTGCCAGCAGTAGGGACGGATTTAATTCACCCCTCCACTTT
CASSRDGFNSPLHF
>TRBV20-1|TRBJ1-2|many|TRBD1
TGCAGTGCTTCCGGGACAGGGGGAGGCTACACCTTC
CSASGTGGGYTF
>TRBV20-1|TRBJ2-7|-|-
TGCAGAGCTAGCTCTGGAGAGAGCTCCTACGAGCAGTACTTC
CRASSGESSYEQYF
>TRBV10-3|TRBJ2-6|-|-
TGTGCCATCAGTCTCTCTGGGGCCAACGTCCTGACTTTC
CAISLSGANVLTF
>TRBV18|TRBJ1-3|-|-
TGTGCCAGCTCACCGGACATTAGCTCTGGAAACACCATATATTTT
CASSPDISSGNTIYF
>TRBV12-3/TRBV12-4|TRBJ1-1|many|TRBD1
TGTGCCAGCAGACAAGGGACAGTGAACACTGAAGCTTTCTTT
CASRQGTVNTEAFF
>TRBV15|TRBJ2-7|-|-
TGTGCCACCAGCAGAGATGTCCCCTACGAGCAGTACTTC
CATSRDVPYEQYF
>TRBV24-1|TRBJ2-1|few|-
TGTGCCACCGGTAGGGACAACTACAATGAGCAGTTCTTC
CATGRDNYNEQFF
>TRBV3-1|TRBJ2-3|few|TRBD2
TGTGCCAGCAGCCCTTTCGGGACTAGCGGGGGTCCAGATACGCAGTATTTT
CASSPFGTSGGPDTQYF
>TRBV20-1|TRBJ2-1|many|-
TGCAGTGCTAGATCCCAACGGGCCTACAATGAGCAGTTCTTC
CSARSQRAYNEQFF
>TRBV7-2|TRBJ1-1|-|TRBD1
TGTGCCAGCAGCTTGGTGGGACAGGGTGATGAAGCTTTCTTT
CASSLVGQGDEAFF
>TRBV29-1|TRBJ2-3|-|-
TGCAGCGTGGACGGAGGGGAATCCCCAGATACGCAGTATTTT
CSVDGGESPDTQYF
>TRBV12-3/TRBV12-4|TRBJ2-5|-|TRBD2
TGTGCCAGCAGTATTCGGACTAGCGGGAATCAAGAGACCCAGTACTTC
CASSIRTSGNQETQYF
>TRBV5-1|TRBJ2-1|-|-
TGCGCCAGCAGCTCCTTAGCCAATGAGCAGTTCTTC
CASSSLANEQFF
>TRBV2|TRBJ1-6|few|-
TGTGCCAGCAGGGGGATGAGCAATAATTCACCCCTCCACTTT
CASRGMSNNSPLHF
>TRBV3-1|TRBJ2-5|-|TRBD2
TGTGCCAGCACAAGAAGCGGGAGATCCGGGGAGACCCAGTACTTC
CASTRSGRSGETQYF
>TRBV28|TRBJ2-5|-|TRBD2
TGTGCCAGCAACCTAGCGGGACGGGAGACCCAGTACTTC
CASNLAGRETQYF
>TRBV10-3|TRBJ2-2|few|-
TGTGCCATCATGGGGGGCGAGGGAACGAACACCGGGGAGCTGTTTTTT
CAIMGGEGTNTGELFF
>TRBV20-1|TRBJ1-1|-|TRBD1
TGCAGTGGCCGAGGACAGGTAAATCAAGCTTTCTTT
CSGRGQVNQAFF
>TRBV20-1|TRBJ1-3|-|-
TGCAGTGCTGGGAACTCTGGAAACACCATATATTTT
CSAGNSGNTIYF
>TRBV10-1|TRBJ2-3|-|-
TGCGCCAGCAGTGGCCAAAGGGCAGATACGCAGTATTTT
CASSGQRADTQYF
>TRBV19|TRBJ1-2|-|TRBD1
TGTGCCAGTAGTTCGGACAGGGTTCGTGGCTACACCTTC
CASSSDRVRGYTF
>TRBV21-1|TRBJ2-1|many|-
TGTGCCAGCAGCAAAGGGGGGACTAGAAACAATGAGCAGTTCTTC
CASSKGGTRNNEQFF
>TRBV7-2|TRBJ1-1|-|-
TGTGCCAGCAGCTTACTCGGTTCTGCTGAAGCTTTCTTT
CASSLLGSAEAFF
>TRBV7-9|TRBJ2-1|few|-
TGTGCCAGCAGCTCGCCTGGGGCGGGGTACAATGAGCAGTTCTTC
CASSSPGAGYNEQFF
>TRBV20-1|TRBJ2-5|few|TRBD2
TGCAGTGCTTTTCTAGCGGGACTCGCAGAGACCCAGTACTTC
CSAFLAGLAETQYF
>TRBV20-1|TRBJ2-1|few|-
TGCAGTGTTCAGGGGGGGGACCTAAGCGGGAGAGGATACAATGAGCAGTTCTTC
CSVQGGDLSGRGYNEQFF
>TRBV10-2|TRBJ2-7|many|-
TGCGCCAGCAGTGAGAACGGGAGAGGATACGAGCAGTACTTC
CASSENGRGYEQYF
>TRBV30|TRBJ1-3|few|TRBD1
TGTGCCTGGAGCCAACCGGGACAGGGAAACACCATATATTTT
CAWSQPGQGNTIYF
>TRBV7-2|TRBJ2-3|few|-
TGTGCCAGCAGCTCACAGGCTACAGATACGCAGTATTTT
CASSSQATDTQYF
>TRBV20-1|TRBJ1-1|-|-
TGCAGTGCTAGCAGTAACCGATACACTGAAGCTTTCTTT
CSASSNRYTEAFF
>TRBV12-3/TRBV12-4|TRBJ2-3|few|-
TGTGCCAGCAGTTTAAAGGGGAGCACAGATACGCAGTATTTT
CASSLKGSTDTQYF
>TRBV11-2|TRBJ2-1|-|-
TGTGCCAGCAGCTTATTGAGGGCGGGCCTCGACAATGAGCAGTTCTTC
CASSLLRAGLDNEQFF
>TRBV7-8|TRBJ2-2|-|TRBD1
TGTGCCAGCAGAATAGACAGGGACACCGGGGAGCTGTTTTTT
CASRIDRDTGELFF
>TRBV20-1|TRBJ2-3|-|TRBD2
TGCAGTGCTAGAAGGGGCGGGAGGGCCACAGATACGCAGTATTTT
CSARRGGRATDTQYF
>TRBV4-1|TRBJ2-5|few|TRBD2
TGCGCCAGCAGCCAAGGGACTAGCATACAAGAGACCCAGTACTTC
CASSQGTSIQETQYF
>TRBV6-1|TRBJ1-1|-|-
TGTGCCAGCAGTACCCCCTCCGGAGTTGAAGCTTTCTTT
CASSTPSGVEAFF
>TRBV7-9|TRBJ2-7|-|-
TGTGCCAGCAGCAGAGGAGACGGGACGGAGTCCTACGAGCAGTACTTC
CASSRGDGTESYEQYF
>TRBV4-2|TRBJ1-1|-|-
TGTGCCAGCAGCCAAGCAGGGAGGCAAGGTGAAGCTTTCTTT
CASSQAGRQGEAFF
>TRBV6-1|TRBJ2-1|few|-
TGTGCCAGCAGTGAAGCGGGTCTCATTAACAATGAGCAGTTCTTC
CASSEAGLINNEQFF